This T cell receptor beta chain was profiled in a study of TIL therapy for anti-PD-1-resistant metastatic lung cancer (TCRdb year 2021). About the full investigation: Tumors were harvested prior to any PD-1/PD-L1 blockade, after which nivolumab was administered to patients, and lymphodepletion, expanded TIL infusion and IL-2 were given to patients who progressed. Enrolled patients had a median age of 54 years (range about 35-85) and a median tumor PD-L1 proportion score of around 6%. Most of the cohort had lung adenocarcinoma, including several EGFR-mutant tumors and two ALK-rearranged tumors, and half of the patients were either current or former smokers. Across the cohort, whole-exome sequencing showed a median non-synonymous tumor mutation burden of roughly 1.5 mutations per megabase. T cell receptor beta sequencing of tumor and peripheral blood was used to follow clonotypes across the tumor, the expanded TIL product and serial blood samples.

The CDR3 measures 15 amino acids from cysteine to phenylalanine. CDR3 DNA is the only sequence kept; it has 45 bases, read in frame from the first base. The germline V gene encodes CDR1 SEHNR and CDR2 FQNEAQ (reference sequence). V loses 1 base of germline sequence and J loses 7 bases, and the interval between the two ends is 16 bases. Points on this clone: Its antigen is still unknown. Base-call qualities are not available, and no considerably larger clone is one nucleotide away.

Findings and caveats that apply to the study as a whole: The cohort was highly selected, with more treatment-naive, never-smoker and oncogene-addicted patients than typical, limiting generalizability. The study protocol defined all tumor marker inferences as exploratory. Clonotypes from the infused TIL partially replaced the baseline peripheral repertoire and then declined over months, and persistence showed no apparent association with response.

What the time point label conveys for this sample: pre-treatment sample, taken before nivolumab and TIL therapy. Adults with stage 4 NSCLC were enrolled from late 2017 to January 2020 in a dual-center phase I trial. Samples were obtained from a single-arm, open-label phase I trial in which tumor-infiltrating lymphocyte therapy with nivolumab was evaluated in advanced non-small cell lung cancer. Mononuclear cells from blood collected in EDTA tubes were isolated on a Ficoll gradient and snap-frozen as pellets, and DNA was then extracted using a Qiagen mini-prep kit. TCR beta CDR3 regions were amplified from genomic DNA by bias-controlled multiplex PCR with the immunoSEQ v3 hsTCRB kit. The TCR libraries were sequenced on an Illumina NextSeq 500 to approximately 2 million read pairs for survey level or 5-6 million read pairs for deep level. The study's own analysis went as follows. Clonality was reported by immunoSEQ Analyzer software, which also assigned V, D and J genes and filtered out non-productive sequences. Repertoires were compared by productive Simpson clonality and by the Morisita overlap index of productive TRB rearrangements between infused TIL and blood. The absolute count of a clonotype in blood was estimated by multiplying the lymphocyte count by the CD3+ fraction and by the productive frequency of the clone. In TCRdb, the immuneACCESS table is reduced to in-frame sequences with V and J assigned. These tables do not hold every clone; where another copy was compared, an unresolved V gene accounts for under half, and the others remain unexplained. D and trimming come from the DNA, and the V and J calls and clone size come from that table. Here the sample has 45,000 to 60,000 clones; 70% to 80% occur a single time. The ten top clones hold roughly 5% of the sample.

This clonotype originated in a woman aged 30-79 years with non-small cell lung cancer. The sequenced sample was blood, obtained at baseline. The sequence links TRBV7-9 to TRBJ1-2; TRBD1 is a possible D gene, resting on 6 matching bases. The DNA is TGTGCCAGCAGCTTAGACGGCTACAGGGAATCTGGCTACACCTTC. The translation is CASSLDGYRESGYTF.